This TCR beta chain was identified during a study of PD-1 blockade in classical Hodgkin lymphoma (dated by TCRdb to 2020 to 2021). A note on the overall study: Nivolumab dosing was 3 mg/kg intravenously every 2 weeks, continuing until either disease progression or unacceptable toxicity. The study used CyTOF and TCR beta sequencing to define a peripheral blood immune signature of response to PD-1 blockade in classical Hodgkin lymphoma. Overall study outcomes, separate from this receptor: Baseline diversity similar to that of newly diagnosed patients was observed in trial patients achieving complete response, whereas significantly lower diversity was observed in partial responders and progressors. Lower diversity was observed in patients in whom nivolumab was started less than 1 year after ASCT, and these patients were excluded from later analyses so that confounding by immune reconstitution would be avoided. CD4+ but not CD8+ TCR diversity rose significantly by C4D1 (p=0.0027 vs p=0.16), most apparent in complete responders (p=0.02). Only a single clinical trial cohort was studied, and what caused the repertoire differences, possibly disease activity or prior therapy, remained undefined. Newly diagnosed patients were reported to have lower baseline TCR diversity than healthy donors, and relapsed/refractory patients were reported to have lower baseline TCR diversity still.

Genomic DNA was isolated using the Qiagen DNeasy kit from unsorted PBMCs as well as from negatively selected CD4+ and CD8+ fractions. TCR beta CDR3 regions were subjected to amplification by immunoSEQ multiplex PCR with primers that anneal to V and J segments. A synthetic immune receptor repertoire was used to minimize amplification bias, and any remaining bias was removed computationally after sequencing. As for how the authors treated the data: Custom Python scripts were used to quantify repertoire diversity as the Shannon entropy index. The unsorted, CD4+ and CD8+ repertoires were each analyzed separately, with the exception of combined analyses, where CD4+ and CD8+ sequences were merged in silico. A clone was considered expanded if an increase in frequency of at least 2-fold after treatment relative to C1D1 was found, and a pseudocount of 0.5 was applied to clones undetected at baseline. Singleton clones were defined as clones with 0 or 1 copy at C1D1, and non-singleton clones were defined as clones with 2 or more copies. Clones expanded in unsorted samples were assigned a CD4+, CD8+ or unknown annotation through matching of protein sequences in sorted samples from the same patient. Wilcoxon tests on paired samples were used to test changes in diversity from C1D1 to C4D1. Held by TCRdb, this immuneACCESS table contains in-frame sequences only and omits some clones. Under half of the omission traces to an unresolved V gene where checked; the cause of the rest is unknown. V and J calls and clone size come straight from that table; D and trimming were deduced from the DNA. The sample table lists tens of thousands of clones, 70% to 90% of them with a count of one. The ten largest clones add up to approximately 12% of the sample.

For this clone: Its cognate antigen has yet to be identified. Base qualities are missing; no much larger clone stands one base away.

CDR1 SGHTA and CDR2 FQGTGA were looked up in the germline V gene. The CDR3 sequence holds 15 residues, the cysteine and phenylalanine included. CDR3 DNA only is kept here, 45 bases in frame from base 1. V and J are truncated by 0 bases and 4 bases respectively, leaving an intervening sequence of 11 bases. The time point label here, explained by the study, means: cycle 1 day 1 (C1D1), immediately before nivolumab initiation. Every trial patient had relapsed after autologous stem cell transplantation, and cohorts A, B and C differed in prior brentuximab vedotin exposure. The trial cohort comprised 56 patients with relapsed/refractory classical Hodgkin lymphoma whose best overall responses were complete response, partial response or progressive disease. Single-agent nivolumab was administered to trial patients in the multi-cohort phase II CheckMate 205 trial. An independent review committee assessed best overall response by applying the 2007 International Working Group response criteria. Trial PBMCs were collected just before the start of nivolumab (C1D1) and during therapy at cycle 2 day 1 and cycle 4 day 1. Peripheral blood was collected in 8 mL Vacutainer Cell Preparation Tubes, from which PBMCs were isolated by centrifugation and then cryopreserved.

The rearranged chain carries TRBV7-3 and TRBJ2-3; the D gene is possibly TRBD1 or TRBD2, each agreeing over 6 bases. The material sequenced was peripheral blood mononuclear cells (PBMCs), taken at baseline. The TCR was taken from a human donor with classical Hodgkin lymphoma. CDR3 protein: CASSLTGGDADTQYF. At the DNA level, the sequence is TGTGCCAGCAGCTTAACGGGGGGCGACGCAGATACGCAGTATTTT.